The rows below give T cell receptor beta chains drawn from one sample of a study of T cell changes during pregnancy in multiple sclerosis. Clones were sequenced by immunoSEQ multiplex PCR, and TCRdb holds only the in-frame ones, with some missing. The sample has tens of thousands of clones; about 88% are singletons. The specimen was peripheral blood, collected in the first trimester of pregnancy. Every receptor here comes from a female donor in good health, enrolled as a control in a pregnancy study. Each CDR3 is given with its conserved first and last residue. The order of the fields is V gene, clone size, J gene, D gene, CDR3 DNA, CDR3 protein. The D gene is left open where the match is weak. Part of the rows lack a size; the others show once, few, many or a class for expanded clones.

V: TRBV13
size: NA
J: TRBJ1-1
D: TRBD1
DNA: TGTGCCAGCAGCCTAGGGGGAGGACAGGTGGGGACTGAAGCTTTCTTT
CDR3: CASSLGGGQVGTEAFF

V: TRBV4-1
size: NA
J: TRBJ2-2
D: NA
DNA: TGCGCCAGCAGCCAAGATTGGAGCAGCAGCGGGGAGCTGTTTTTT
CDR3: CASSQDWSSSGELFF

V: TRBV4-3
size: once
J: TRBJ2-3
D: TRBD2
DNA: TGCGCCAGCAGCCAAGTAGCGGGGGGGGATACGCAGTATTTT
CDR3: CASSQVAGGDTQYF

V: TRBV18
size: NA
J: TRBJ2-7
D: NA
DNA: TGTGCCAGCTCCTCCTCCTACGAGCAGTACTTC
CDR3: CASSSSYEQYF

V: TRBV10-3
size: NA
J: TRBJ2-7
D: NA
DNA: TGTGCCATCAGTGAGTCTGGCGGGTTGGCCGAGCAGTACTTC
CDR3: CAISESGGLAEQYF

V: TRBV19
size: NA
J: TRBJ2-6
D: NA
DNA: TGTGCCAGTAGTCCCCGAGAAACCAACGTCCTGACTTTC
CDR3: CASSPRETNVLTF

V: TRBV28
size: NA
J: TRBJ2-1
D: NA
DNA: TGTGCCAGCAGTTTCCCCGTGTACAATGAGCAGTTCTTC
CDR3: CASSFPVYNEQFF

V: TRBV11-2
size: once
J: TRBJ2-7
D: TRBD1
DNA: TGTGCCAGCAGCTTAACCTTCGACAGGGGCGAGCAGTACTTC
CDR3: CASSLTFDRGEQYF

V: TRBV7-3
size: NA
J: TRBJ2-1
D: NA
DNA: TGTGCCAGCAGCTCCTCCATCGGAGTAGAGTCCTACAATGAGCAGTTCTTC
CDR3: CASSSSIGVESYNEQFF

V: TRBV7-7
size: NA
J: TRBJ2-2
D: NA
DNA: TGTGCCAGCAGGGTACAGGGCGGGACCGGGGAGCTGTTTTTT
CDR3: CASRVQGGTGELFF

V: TRBV4-1
size: NA
J: TRBJ2-1
D: TRBD2
DNA: TGCGCCAGCAGCCGGTCGAGAGCGGGAGAGGACAATGAGCAGTTCTTC
CDR3: CASSRSRAGEDNEQFF